The 20 T cell receptor beta chains below were found in one sample sequenced in a study of shared clonotypes between healthy human individuals. Generated by immunoSEQ multiplex PCR, the TCRdb table keeps only in-frame clones and is missing some. The sample has roughly 650,000 clones, approximately 97% seen once. The sequencing sample was made of naive CD4+ T cells sorted from blood. Indicated subset: CD45RA+ positively selected. The source is a woman under 40 in good health.

This clone appeared a single time. This chain connects TRBV7-3 to TRBJ2-1, with no clear D. Trimming took off 3 bases at V and 1 base at J, with 7 bases between the two ends. The CDR3 runs to 14 residues. Germline CDR1 reads SGHTA; CDR2 reads FQGTGA. The CDR3 region is CASSLDGSYNEQFF. The CDR3 nucleotides are TGTGCCAGCAGCTTGGACGGATCCTACAATGAGCAGTTCTTC.

The chain links TRBV19 to TRBJ1-4; a weak D match, TRBD1 (6 bases). The CDR3 runs 16 residues. Germline-derived CDR1 and CDR2 are LNHDA and SQIVND (reference sequence). V lost 5 bases, J lost 3 bases, and 16 bases lay in between. The CDR3 DNA reads as TGTGCCAGTAGTTCCCGGACAGACCGGGCTAATGAAAAACTGTTTTTT. It translates to CASSSRTDRANEKLFF. Supplemented by reference TRBV19 and TRBJ1-4, the full variable domain reads DGGITQSPKYLFRKEGQNVTLSCEQNLNHDAMYWYRQDPGQGLRLIYYSQIVNDFQKGDIAEGYSVSREKKESFPLTVTSAQKNPTAFYLCASSSRTDRANEKLFFGSGTQLSVL.

V and J are TRBV30 and TRBJ1-6; D unresolved. Germline loops: CDR1 GTSNPN, CDR2 SVGIG (reference sequence). The CDR3 spans 14 residues. The V gene lost 4 bases and the J gene lost 3 bases, with 10 bases spanning the gap. CDR3: CAWIGNYYNSPLHF. The CDR3 DNA reads as TGTGCCTGGATCGGGAACTACTATAATTCACCCCTCCACTTT.

The J gene is TRBJ2-7, the V gene TRBV19; the D call may be TRBD1 or TRBD2 (6 bases each). The CDR3 is 13 residues long. Germline assignment: CDR1 LNHDA and CDR2 SQIVND (reference sequence). V gave up 9 bases and J gave up 4 bases, with 16 bases separating them. The CDR3 sequence: CASRTAAGYEQYF. The CDR3 nucleotides are TGTGCCAGCAGGACAGCGGCGGGGTACGAGCAGTACTTC.

This clone appeared once. V and J are TRBV14 and TRBJ2-7; no reliable D call. This CDR3 contains 15 residues. Germline V gene data show CDR1 as SGHDN and CDR2 as FVKESK. Between the trimmed V and J ends, which lost 1 base and 3 bases, there was a span of 13 bases. The CDR3 coding sequence is TGTGCCAGCAGCCAAGTCGGGCTGCCCTTCTACGAGCAGTACTTC. The encoded protein is CASSQVGLPFYEQYF.

This chain links TRBV19 with TRBJ2-1; 8 bases fit TRBD2. V dropped 6 bases and J dropped 7; count of bases not matched to a gene: 11. The CDR3 is made up of 15 amino acids. CDR1 and CDR2 from the germline V gene are LNHDA and SQIVND (reference sequence). The CDR3 nucleotides are TGTGCCAGTAGCCTGGCGGGAGGCGTTGTGAATGAGCAGTTCTTC. Translating it yields CASSLAGGVVNEQFF. Drawing the rest from reference TRBV19 and TRBJ2-1, the complete variable domain is DGGITQSPKYLFRKEGQNVTLSCEQNLNHDAMYWYRQDPGQGLRLIYYSQIVNDFQKGDIAEGYSVSREKKESFPLTVTSAQKNPTAFYLCASSLAGGVVNEQFFGPGTRLTVL.

The V gene is TRBV7-6, the J gene TRBJ2-5; perhaps D is TRBD1 or TRBD2 (5 bases each). V dropped 5 bases and J dropped 3 bases, with 10 bases sitting between them. Germline V gives CDR1 SGHVS, CDR2 FNYEAQ. This CDR3 is 13 amino acids long. Here the CDR3 reads CASSPGTEETQYF. As DNA, the CDR3 is TGTGCCAGCAGCCCCGGGACGGAAGAGACCCAGTACTTC.

The chain recombines TRBV7-8 with TRBJ1-2; the match to TRBD1 covers 8 bases. Germline trimming cut 5 bases from V and 2 bases from J; bases unmatched to any gene: 4. The CDR3 length is 14 residues. Germline CDR1 is SGHVS and CDR2 is FQNEAQ. CDR3 nucleotide sequence: TGTGCCAGCAGCCCAAGGACAGGGAACTATGGCTACACCTTC. Residues: CASSPRTGNYGYTF.

J is TRBJ2-3 and V is TRBV18; D unclear. V lost 3 bases and J 2 bases, leaving 12 bases between the germline ends. From germline, CDR1 is KGHSH and CDR2 LQKENI. The CDR3 length is 15 residues. CDR3: CASSPGSEPTDTQYF. As DNA, the CDR3 is TGTGCCAGCTCACCGGGGTCCGAACCCACAGATACGCAGTATTTT.

The chain employs TRBV28 and TRBJ2-7; weak D call: TRBD1 (5 bases). The CDR3 consists of 15 residues. V lost 1 base to trimming and J lost 5 bases, with 15 bases between them. Looked up from germline, CDR1 is MDHEN and CDR2 is SYDVKM. The CDR3 DNA reads as TGTGCCAGCAGTTTATTGCAGGGAATTACCGACGAGCAGTACTTC. It specifies CASSLLQGITDEQYF.

This chain links TRBV12-5 with TRBJ1-6; unclear D gene. This CDR3 comprises 13 residues. Germline-derived CDR1 and CDR2 are LGHNT and FRNRAP. V was shortened by 7 bases and J by 7 bases, with 11 bases between the two germline ends. CDR3 nucleotides: TGTGCTAGTGCCTTGTCACCGAATTCACCCCTCCACTTT. This encodes CASALSPNSPLHF.

The chain couples TRBV5-1 to TRBJ1-4, with no clear D. CDR3 length: 15 amino acids. Germline assignment: CDR1 SGHRS and CDR2 YFSETQ. Deletions cut 0 bases from V and 7 bases from J, with 13 bases between. CDR3 in DNA: TGCGCCAGCAGCTTGGCCGGTGTCGATAGTGAAAAACTGTTTTTT. It is translated as CASSLAGVDSEKLFF.

The rearrangement uses TRBV27 and TRBJ1-2; 9 bases map to TRBD1. The ends lost 8 bases at V and 6 bases at J; junction bases unmatched: 7. Germline-derived CDR1 and CDR2 are MNHEY and SMNVEV (reference sequence). The CDR3 has 13 residues. The CDR3 DNA reads as TGTGCCAGCGCAATAGACAGGGGGAATGGCTACACCTTC. Its protein is CASAIDRGNGYTF.

The sample holds one count of this clone. The gene calls are TRBV6-5 and TRBJ2-5; TRBD1 aligns across 7 bases. The J call may be incorrect, as the DNA end agrees better with TRBJ2-7. The V gene's germline CDR1 is MNHEY and CDR2 SVGAGI. There are 13 residues in the CDR3. The CDR3 region is CASSDRVSYEQYF. The CDR3 region has the DNA TGTGCCAGCAGTGACAGGGTATCCTACGAGCAGTACTTC.

This rearrangement joins TRBV7-2 to TRBJ2-7; possibly TRBD2 for D (6 bases). The CDR3 loop spans 15 amino acids. V lost 1 base and J lost 2, with 12 bases in between. Germline CDR1 SGHTA, CDR2 FQGNSA. The CDR3 DNA reads as TGTGCCAGCAGCTTAGTATACGGGAGCACCTACGAGCAGTACTTC. Encoded protein: CASSLVYGSTYEQYF.

This chain's CDR3 is CASSFAGNTEAFF. CDR3 coding DNA: TGTGCCAGCAGTTTCGCGGGGAACACTGAAGCTTTCTTT. The chain carries TRBV28 and TRBJ1-1, with D uncertain. The germline CDR1 and CDR2 sequences are MDHEN and SYDVKM. Trimming cost V 3 bases and J 1 base, with 6 bases left between them. This CDR3 is built from 13 residues.

V usage is TRBV6-5 and J usage is TRBJ1-2, with 10 bases identical to TRBD1. The germline V gene encodes CDR1 MNHEY and CDR2 SVGAGI. After removal of 2 bases from V and 10 bases from J, the junction contained 10 bases not matched to a gene. This CDR3 is 15 amino acids long. CDR3 sequence reads: CASSYLGQGSSVYTF. The CDR3 DNA reads as TGTGCCAGCAGTTACCTGGGACAGGGGAGTAGTGTCTACACCTTC.

The chain combines TRBV18 with TRBJ2-7; D tentatively fits TRBD1 or TRBD2 (5 bases each). CDR3 length: 15 amino acids. The ends were cut back, 2 bases at V and 0 bases at J, with 11 bases in the middle. Germline V gives CDR1 KGHSH, CDR2 LQKENI. This CDR3 is CASSPNRGLSYEQYF. CDR3 nucleotides: TGTGCCAGCTCACCAAACCGGGGCCTCTCCTACGAGCAGTACTTC.

This chain links TRBV10-3 with TRBJ2-7, with no clear D. The CDR3 totals 11 residues. Germline lookup yields CDR1 ENHRY and CDR2 SYGVKD. V dropped 2 bases and J dropped 2 bases, with 1 base sitting between them. CDR3 in amino acids: CAISETYEQYF. The CDR3 DNA sequence: TGTGCCATCAGTGAGACCTACGAGCAGTACTTC.

The gene calls are TRBV5-1 and TRBJ1-4; D might be TRBD1 (6 bases). This CDR3 comprises 15 residues. Trimming removed 4 bases at V and 5 bases at J, with 15 bases between. Germline-derived CDR1 and CDR2 are SGHRS and YFSETQ. CDR3 region: CASSHGQTQNEKLFF. The CDR3 region has the DNA TGCGCCAGCAGCCACGGACAGACTCAAAATGAAAAACTGTTTTTT.